What follows describes a single T cell receptor beta chain. The target of this receptor is not known. Base-call qualities are not available, and no considerably larger clone is one nucleotide away. Sequences SGHNT (CDR1) and YENEEA (CDR2) are obtained from the germline V gene. Measured from the cysteine to the phenylalanine, the CDR3 is 13 residues long. Only CDR3 DNA remains: 39 bases, in frame from the first base. Trimming leaves V shorter by 4 bases and J shorter by 6 bases, with the junction holding 1 base beyond the gene matches. TCRbeta CDR3 regions were amplified from genomic DNA using the immunoSEQ Assay, a bias-controlled multiplex PCR. Per the authors' processing: Within the assay, amplification of reference gene primers was used to estimate how many nucleated cells each sample contained. To quantify the absolute abundance of each unique TCRbeta CDR3 rearrangement, sequence reads were collapsed and filtered. For each sample, productive Simpson clonality was calculated as the square root of Simpson's diversity index across productive rearrangements. The clones in this table, taken by TCRdb from immuneACCESS, are in-frame only. Not every clone is retained; where verified, under half of the shortfall comes from an unresolved V gene, and the cause of the rest is unknown. D and trimming come from the DNA, and the V and J calls and clone size come from that table. Across this sample there are 140,000 to 150,000 clones, with 81% seen only once. The ten largest clones represent 8% to 9% of the sample.

Each collaborating institution followed its own protocols to collect whole blood in K2EDTA tubes. For TCRbeta analysis, collaborators shipped samples in one of three forms: frozen whole blood, isolated PBMCs, or DNA extracted from either of those sample types. This record comes from a study of blood T cell repertoires in COVID-19 (dated by TCRdb to about 2020). Background for the entire study: The collaborator samples originated in the United States, Italy and Spain and spanned the acute and convalescent phases of COVID-19. The material from the prospective study consisted of cDNA or gDNA derived from T cells, B-cell-depleted T cells, or PBMCs. Subjects who had been exposed to COVID-19, were actively infected with it, or had recovered from it provided the deeply sampled blood TCRbeta repertoires that made up the dataset. The repertoires were released in a freely available public database intended as a resource for research on the immune response to SARS-CoV-2. Samples were obtained from the ongoing ImmuneRACE study (first 160 participants) and from over a thousand subjects provided by 6 global collaborators. The sample metadata nearly always contained a de-identified subject ID, COVID-19 status, age in years and sex. Where available, HLA class I and class II types were taken from metadata supplied by the sample provider and were not determined by assay-based typing.

What the research found in general, with its limitations: How much clinical and demographic metadata was included differed by source and by participant, and the metadata was provided uncurated.

The rearrangement joined TRBV11-3 to TRBJ2-2; 8 bases in the junction line up with TRBD1. The sample was peripheral blood. This TCR derives from a human donor with acute or convalescent COVID-19. The donor label of this sample is uncertain. The CDR3 loop reads CASSSQGAGELFF. In nucleotides, the sequence is TGTGCCAGCAGCTCACAGGGGGCCGGGGAGCTGTTTTTT.